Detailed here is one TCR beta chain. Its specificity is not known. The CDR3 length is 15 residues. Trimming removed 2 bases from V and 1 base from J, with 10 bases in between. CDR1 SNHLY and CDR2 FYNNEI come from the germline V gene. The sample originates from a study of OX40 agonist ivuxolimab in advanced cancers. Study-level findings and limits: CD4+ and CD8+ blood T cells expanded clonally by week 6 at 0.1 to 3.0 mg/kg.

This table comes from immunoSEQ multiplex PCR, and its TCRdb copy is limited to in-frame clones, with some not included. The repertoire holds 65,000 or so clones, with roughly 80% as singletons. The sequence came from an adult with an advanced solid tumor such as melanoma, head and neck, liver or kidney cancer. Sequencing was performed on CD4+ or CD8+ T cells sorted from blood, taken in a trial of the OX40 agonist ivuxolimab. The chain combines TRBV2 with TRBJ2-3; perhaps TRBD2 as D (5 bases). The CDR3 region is CASSEFEGGTDTQYF. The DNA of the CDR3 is TGTGCCAGCAGTGAATTTGAGGGCGGCACAGATACGCAGTATTTT.